This T cell receptor (beta chain) was sequenced in a study of OX40 agonist ivuxolimab in advanced cancers. Data came from immunoSEQ multiplex PCR; TCRdb stores just in-frame clones and leaves some out. Of about 70,000 clones listed, about four fifths are singletons. As regards this clone: Its antigen is still unknown.

Notes on the study in general: CD8+ T cells (on average) carried more expanded clones than CD4+ T cells.

The CDR3 loop spans 12 amino acids. V gave up 11 bases and J gave up 6 bases; unmatched junction bases: 8. The germline V gene has CDR1 LNHDA and CDR2 SQIVND (reference sequence). The starting material was CD4+ or CD8+ T cells sorted from blood, obtained in a trial of the OX40 agonist ivuxolimab. The chain combines TRBV19 with TRBJ2-3; 7 bases map to TRBD2. The TCR sequence derives from an adult with an advanced solid tumor such as melanoma, head and neck, liver or kidney cancer. CDR3 region: CAGEGGRDTQYF. As DNA, the CDR3 is TGTGCCGGGGAGGGTGGTCGGGATACGCAGTATTTT.